The 16 T cell receptor beta chains in this list originate from one sample, sequenced in a study of vaccination and CD4 T cells after COVID-19 (dated by TCRdb to about 2022). According to the study, the label for this sample's treatment or condition signals: approximately nine-day PBMC culture with coronavirus spike peptide pools or control peptides (ViraFEST assay). Library preparation used PCR. The sequencing machine was an Illumina iSeq 100. DNA from cultured CD4+ T cells underwent TCR sequencing with the Oncomine TCR Beta short-read assay at the Johns Hopkins FTIC core. TCRdb took the public reads, trimmed them with fastp at Q25, ran MiXCR for clone calling and kept in-frame beta chains. Records with the same CDR3 protein are collapsed into one entry carrying the most frequent genes and DNA. For this sample there are about 16,000 distinct CDR3 sequences; about 40% appear just once. Around 7.8% of the sample is in the top ten clones.

No antigens are known for them. Sequences were derived from CD4+ T cells from blood, cultured in vitro, sampled after SARS-CoV-2 vaccination. The source is a human donor who had recovered from COVID-19.

In its sample, this clonotype was seen a few times. The chain has TRBV15 and TRBJ2-1; no clear D gene. Trimming pared 5 bases from V and 8 bases from J, leaving 13 bases between. This CDR3 has 13 residues. Germline V gene lookup returns CDR1 LNHNV and CDR2 YYDKDF (reference sequence). The CDR3 DNA reads as TGTGCCACCAGCGGACCTACTTCAGATGAGCAGTTCTTC. It specifies CATSGPTSDEQFF. Looking up the rest from reference TRBV15 and TRBJ2-1 gives the full variable domain: DAMVIQNPRYQVTQFGKPVTLSCSQTLNHNVMYWYQQKSSQAPKLLFHYYDKDFNNEADTPDNFQSRRPNTSFCFLDIRSPGLGDTAMYLCATSGPTSDEQFFGPGTRLTVL.

In this sample, this clonotype turned up a few times. The J gene is TRBJ2-3, the V gene TRBV20-1; TRBD1 agrees at 7 bases. V was clipped by 2 bases and J by 3 bases; unmatched bases: 11. The CDR3 length is 16 residues. CDR1 and CDR2 (germline): DFQATT, SNEGSKA (reference sequence). The DNA for the CDR3 is TGCAGTGCTAGAACACCGGGACAGAGGGGGACAGATACGCAGTATTTT. This gives the protein CSARTPGQRGTDTQYF.

This clonotype was detected only a few times. The rearrangement joins TRBV6-2 or TRBV6-3 to TRBJ2-2, with 9 bases identical to TRBD2. Trimming at V came to 4 bases and at J to 6 bases, leaving 6 bases not matched to a gene. The CDR3 loop spans 15 amino acids. Germline values: CDR1 MNHEY, CDR2 SVGEGT. The CDR3 DNA reads as TGTGCCAGCAGTTGGGGAGCGGGAGGCGCCGGGGAGCTGTTTTTT. Translating it yields CASSWGAGGAGELFF.

This clonotype was seen more than once but under ten times. This chain connects TRBV12-3 or TRBV12-4 to TRBJ1-6; tentatively, D is TRBD1 (5 bases). V was clipped by 5 bases and J by 9 bases, with 17 bases between them. The CDR3 covers 15 residues. This CDR3 is CASSPGTLLGSPLHF. The CDR3 DNA reads as TGTGCCAGCAGTCCCGGGACCTTACTGGGTTCACCCCTCCACTTT.

The CDR3 DNA reads TGTGCCAGCAGCTTAACCGGGACTAGCGGGAGGGCTGAGCAGTACTTC. Amino acid sequence: CASSLTGTSGRAEQYF. The chain is built from TRBV7-2 and TRBJ2-7; 16 nucleotides line up with TRBD2. The length of the CDR3 is 16 residues. Germline V gene data show CDR1 as SGHTA and CDR2 as FQGNSA. The J segment lost 7 bases and the V segment lost 2 bases, leaving 5 bases of the junction unmatched.

The chain combines TRBV28 with TRBJ2-7, with no clear D. The length of the CDR3 is 14 residues. The V end was cut by 10 bases, the J end by 2 bases, with 18 bases between. Per the germline V gene, CDR1 is MDHEN and CDR2 is SYDVKM. CDR3: CATLRSLLPYEQYF. CDR3 nucleotide sequence: TGTGCCACTCTAAGGTCGTTGTTACCCTACGAGCAGTACTTC.

By share, this clonotype counts as medium-sized (0.01 to 0.1%). This rearrangement joins TRBV6-4 to TRBJ2-1; TRBD2 aligns across 8 bases. J was trimmed by 8 bases and V by 0 bases; bases with no gene match: 6. Germline V lookup: CDR1 MRHNA, CDR2 SNTAGT. CDR3 length: 15 residues. CDR3 in amino acids: CASSDSAGGMDEQFF. The DNA for the CDR3 is TGTGCCAGCAGTGACTCGGCGGGAGGTATGGATGAGCAGTTCTTC.

The V and J genes are TRBV24-1 and TRBJ2-3; D not resolved. CDR3 size: 12 residues. CDR1 is KGHDR, CDR2 SFDVKD, per germline. The ends were cut back, 2 bases at V and 6 bases at J, with 5 bases in the middle. The CDR3 DNA is TGTGCCACCAGTGATTATAAGGATACGCAGTATTTT. Its protein product is CATSDYKDTQYF.

The gene calls are TRBV7-9 and TRBJ1-2, with 11 bases that match TRBD1. The CDR3 totals 14 residues. The V gene's germline CDR1 is SEHNR and CDR2 FQNEAQ (reference sequence). Trimming cost V 7 bases and J 8 bases; bases outside gene matches: 9. CDR3 nucleotide sequence: TGTGCCAGCATCCTAGTGGGACAGGGGGAAGGCTACACCTTC. Translated: CASILVGQGEGYTF.

The chain links TRBV2 to TRBJ2-7; TRBD2 aligns across 8 bases. The CDR3 is made up of 11 amino acids. V trimming: 4 bases; J trimming: 11 bases; junction bases outside the gene matches: 4. Germline lookup yields CDR1 SNHLY and CDR2 FYNNEI. This CDR3 reads CASSGRGEKYF. The DNA of the CDR3 is TGTGCCAGCAGTGGGCGGGGGGAGAAGTACTTC.

The count of this clonotype is one. The rearrangement uses TRBV7-9 and TRBJ1-2; D gene ambiguous. The CDR3 runs to 13 residues. Trimming left V 2 bases short and J 5 bases short, with 9 bases between. Germline CDR1 and CDR2: SEHNR and FQNEAQ (reference sequence). The CDR3 DNA sequence: TGTGCCAGCAGCTTACAGATGCCGTATGGCTACACCTTC. Translating gives CASSLQMPYGYTF.

The chain is built from TRBV20-1 and TRBJ2-1, with D uncertain. V lost 4 bases to trimming and J lost 0 bases, with 7 bases between them. Per the germline V gene, CDR1 is DFQATT and CDR2 is SNEGSKA (reference sequence). There are 13 residues in the CDR3. The DNA of the CDR3 is TGCAGTGCTAAATCGAGCTCCTACAATGAGCAGTTCTTC. Translation: CSAKSSSYNEQFF.

This clonotype was detected a few times. The CDR3 region is CASSQAAGRLYEQYF. CDR3 DNA sequence: TGTGCCAGCAGTCAGGCGGCAGGCCGCCTCTACGAGCAGTACTTC. V usage is TRBV27 and J usage is TRBJ2-7; D unclear. CDR1 and CDR2 from the germline V gene are MNHEY and SMNVEV (reference sequence). The CDR3 extends over 15 amino acids. V was pared by 5 bases and J by 3 bases, with 17 bases between.

The chain recombines TRBV25-1 with TRBJ2-4; D ambiguous. Between the trimmed V and J ends, which lost 6 bases and 0 bases, there was a span of 6 bases. This CDR3 has 13 amino acids. Germline V gene sequence: CDR1 MGHDK, CDR2 SYGVNS. CDR3 protein: CASRLGAKNIQYF. For the CDR3, the DNA is TGTGCCAGCAGACTGGGAGCCAAAAACATTCAGTACTTC. The whole variable domain, remainder taken from reference TRBV25-1 and TRBJ2-4, is EADIYQTPRYLVIGTGKKITLECSQTMGHDKMYWYQQDPGMELHLIHYSYGVNSTEKGDLSSESTVSRIRTEHFPLTLESARPSHTSQYLCASRLGAKNIQYFGAGTRLSVL.

The CDR3 DNA reads TGTGCCACAGGGGCAGGAGCGCGGGAGACCCAGTACTTC. Its translation: CATGAGARETQYF. This chain joins TRBV24-1 and TRBJ2-5; perhaps TRBD1 as D (5 bases). Trimming left V 10 bases short and J 5 bases short, with 16 bases between. This CDR3 spans 13 amino acids. Per germline, CDR1 KGHDR and CDR2 SFDVKD.

This chain links TRBV12-3 or TRBV12-4 with TRBJ2-1, with a weak D call TRBD1 (6 bases). The CDR3 is 12 amino acids. The V end was cut by 5 bases, the J end by 5 bases, with 7 bases between. CDR3: CASSGQNNEQFF. CDR3 nucleotides: TGTGCCAGCAGTGGACAGAACAATGAGCAGTTCTTC.